Reported below is one T cell receptor beta chain. Its cognate antigen is unknown. The CDR3 contains 15 residues. V gave up 6 bases and J gave up 6 bases, with 20 bases separating them. Looked up from germline, CDR1 is KGHSH and CDR2 is LQKENI. The sample belongs to a study of cytomegalovirus exposure and HLA in healthy donors. Both 60 Vbeta primers and 13 Jbeta primers went into the PCR. Generated by immunoSEQ multiplex PCR, the TCRdb table keeps only in-frame clones and is missing some. The sample yields about 190,000 clones, over 70% seen once. Study results and limitations: An analysis that came later showed most CMV-associated TCR beta chains appearing HLA-restricted. Across donors, sequencing depth was assumed by presence/absence analyses to be roughly uniform. Later on, an analysis tied 18,000 or so TCR beta sequences to HLA alleles at 0.05 false discovery rate.

This chain uses TRBV18 with TRBJ1-2; D perhaps matches TRBD1 (6 bases). The TCR sequence derives from a middle-aged man in good health and CMV-seronegative. Material: PBMCs. The chain's CDR3 is CASSPIQGNGHGYTF. CDR3 sequence (DNA): TGTGCCAGCTCTCCTATACAGGGTAACGGCCATGGCTACACCTTC.